What follows describes a single T cell receptor (beta chain). No antigen is known for it. The sample comes from a study of shared clonotypes between healthy human individuals. Findings and caveats of the study: Clonotypes shared by all four sorted-subset donors had higher generation probabilities than non-shared clonotypes. Only blood samples were collected, and tissue repertoires likely differ.

Germline CDR1 and CDR2: SGHRS and YFSETQ. The CDR3 extends over 15 amino acids. The V gene lost 3 bases and the J gene lost 0 bases, with 10 bases spanning the gap. Naive CD8 isolation took CD45RO-negative cells positively selected for CCR7 and excluded terminally differentiated effector memory CD45RA+ cells. Several immunoSEQ plates received, in even portions, the genomic DNA of each subset. The method was immunoSEQ multiplex PCR; TCRdb's version includes in-frame clones alone and lacks a portion of them. The table includes around 600,000 clones, nearly 98% detected once. The origin of this receptor is a man under 40 in good health. The chain employs TRBV5-1 and TRBJ2-1; unclear D gene. The sample taken for sequencing was naive CD8+ T cells sorted from blood. CDR3 loop: CASSSAVSSYNEQFF. The CDR3 nucleotides read TGCGCCAGCAGCTCGGCGGTGAGCTCCTACAATGAGCAGTTCTTC.